This TCR beta chain was identified during a study of PD-1 blockade in classical Hodgkin lymphoma. CDR3 length: 11 amino acids. The ends were cut back, 3 bases at V and 13 bases at J, with 13 bases in the middle. Germline V gene lookup returns CDR1 SQVTM and CDR2 ANQGSEA. TCRdb keeps only in-frame clones here, not all; method: immunoSEQ multiplex PCR. The table has 25,000 to 30,000 clones, 60% to 75% seen once. Following autologous stem cell transplantation, relapse occurred in every patient, and exposure to brentuximab vedotin varied. This clonotype originated in a human donor with classical Hodgkin lymphoma. Material: peripheral blood mononuclear cells (PBMCs), obtained before the second cycle of nivolumab. The V call is TRBV29-1, the J call TRBJ2-1; D possibly corresponds to TRBD2 (5 bases). This CDR3 reads CSVDDYPAQFF. For the CDR3, the DNA is TGCAGCGTTGACGACTACCCTGCCCAGTTCTTC.